At least ten counts were recorded for the clone carrying this T cell receptor (beta chain). The sample is drawn from a study of CD8 T cells in ankylosing spondylitis. Molecular-barcoded quantitative 5'-RACE produced these TCR beta libraries. TCRdb independently ran MiXCR on the 5' RACE reads; one entry per CDR3 protein. The sample has 210,000 or so distinct CDR3 sequences, under 8.5% seen once; the top ten hold around 4.8%. Germline V gene sequence: CDR1 MNHEY, CDR2 SVGEGT. The CDR3 has 14 residues. The J segment lost 7 bases and the V segment lost 5 bases, leaving 9 bases of the junction unmatched. This clonotype originated in a female donor with ankylosing spondylitis or in good health (not recorded which). Sequenced input: blood, either unsorted or a sorted T cell fraction (not recorded which). This chain connects TRBV6-2 or TRBV6-3 to TRBJ1-1; 8 nucleotides match TRBD1. The CDR3 DNA is TGTGCCAGCAGTCGAATCGGACAGGGAGGTGAAGCTTTCTTT. Its protein product is CASSRIGQGGEAFF.